This note documents a single TCR beta chain sequence. The antigen is unknown. One end of the junction is discordant with germline, which a read error may explain. Researchers reported that TCR beta cDNA libraries carried unique molecular identifiers. The source material, 1 to 10 million T cells, gave rise to 400,000 to 550,000 cDNA molecules. A single record per CDR3 protein comes from TCRdb applying MiXCR to the PCR reads. The data contain 250,000 to 300,000 distinct CDR3 sequences, just over 35% of them seen just once; the ten biggest clones take up around 5%. The data stem from a study of post-analysis software for immune sequencing data. Study conclusions and caveats: Elevated frequency relative to controls characterized roughly five TRBV segments in patients, TRBV5-6, TRBV5-1 and TRBV20-1 among them.

CDR3 length: 17 residues. Germline V gene sequence: CDR1 SGHTA, CDR2 FQGNSA. This sequence joins TRBV7-2 and TRBJ2-1; 13 bases agree with TRBD2. Sequences were obtained from blood. The origin of this receptor is a girl between 10 and 17 years old with multiple sclerosis. This CDR3 is CASSLILAGGTYSEQFF. The DNA of the CDR3 is TGTGCCAGCAGCTTAATACTAGCGGGGGGGACCTACAGTGAGCAGTTCTTC.